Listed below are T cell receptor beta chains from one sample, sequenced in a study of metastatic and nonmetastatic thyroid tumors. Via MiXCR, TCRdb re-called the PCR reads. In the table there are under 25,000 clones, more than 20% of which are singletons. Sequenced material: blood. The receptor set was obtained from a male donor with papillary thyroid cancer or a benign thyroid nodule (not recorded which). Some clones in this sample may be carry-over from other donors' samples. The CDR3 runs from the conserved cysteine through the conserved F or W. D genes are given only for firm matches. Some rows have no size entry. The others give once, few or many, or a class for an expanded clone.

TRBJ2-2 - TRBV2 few TGTGCCAGCAGTGAAAGAACAGGTCACACCGGGGAGCTGTTTTTT CASSERTGHTGELFF
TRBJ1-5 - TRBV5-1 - TGCGCCAGCAGCTTGGATAGCAATCAGCCCAAACATTTT CASSLDSNQPKHF
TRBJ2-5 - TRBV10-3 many TGTGCCATCAGTGAGTCTAGCGGACAAGAGACCCAGTACTTC CAISESSGQETQYF
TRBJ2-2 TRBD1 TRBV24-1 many TGTGCCACCAGTGACTACCTCGACAGGGCAAACACCGGGAAGCTGTTTTTT CATSDYLDRANTGKLFF
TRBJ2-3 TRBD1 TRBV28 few TGTGCCAGCAGTTCTACCGGGACAGGGCGCACAGATACGCAGTATTTT CASSSTGTGRTDTQYF
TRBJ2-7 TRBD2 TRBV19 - TGTGCCACCGGACTAGCGGTGGGAAGCTCCTACGAGCAGTACTTC CATGLAVGSSYEQYF
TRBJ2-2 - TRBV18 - TGTGCCAGCTCACCAACCCCTGGGCCCACCGGGGAGCTGTTTTTT CASSPTPGPTGELFF
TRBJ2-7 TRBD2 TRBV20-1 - TGCAGTGCTAGTCAACGGACTAGCGGGAGTGATGAGCAGTACTTC CSASQRTSGSDEQYF
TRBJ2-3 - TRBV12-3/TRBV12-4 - TGTGCCACCTTTACCAGCGTAGATAGCACAGATACGCAGTACTTT CATFTSVDSTDTQYF
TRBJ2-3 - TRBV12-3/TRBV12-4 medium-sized TGTGCCAGCAGATCCCGGGGCTCCACAGATACGCAGTATTTT CASRSRGSTDTQYF
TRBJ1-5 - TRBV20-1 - TGCAGTGCTAGTCCCCCAGAGTGCCATCAGCTCCAGCATTTT CSASPPECHQLQHF
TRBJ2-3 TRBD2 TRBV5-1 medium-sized TGCGCCAGCAGCTTGGTTGGCGGGAGGCACACAGATACGCAGTATTTT CASSLVGGRHTDTQYF
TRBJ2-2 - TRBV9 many TGTGCCAGCAGCTCGGACTCCTCTCCGGCCACCGGGGAGCTGTTTTTT CASSSDSSPATGELFF
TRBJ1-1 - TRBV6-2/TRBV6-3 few TGTGCCAGCAGTTACTCGAGTGGGGTAGGGAACACTGAAGCTTTCTTT CASSYSSGVGNTEAFF
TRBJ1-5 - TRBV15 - TGTGCCACCAGCAGAGACCTGGGGCAGGGAGGCGACAATCAGCCCCAGCATTTT CATSRDLGQGGDNQPQHF
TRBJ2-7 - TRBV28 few TGTGCCAGCAGTTTATCCTTAGGGGTAAGCGAGCAGTACTTC CASSLSLGVSEQYF
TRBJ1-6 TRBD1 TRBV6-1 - TGTGCCAGCAGTCCCGGGACAGAAAATTCACCCCTCCACTTT CASSPGTENSPLHF
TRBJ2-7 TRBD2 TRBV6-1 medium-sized TGTGCCAGCAGGACTAGCGCCTTCTACGAGCAGTACTTC CASRTSAFYEQYF
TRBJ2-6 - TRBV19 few TGTGCCAGTAGTATAGACTCTGGGGCCAACGTCCTGACTTTC CASSIDSGANVLTF
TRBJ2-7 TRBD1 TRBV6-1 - TGTGCCAGCAGTAACAGAATGGACAGGCCGGAAAACGAGCAGTACTTC CASSNRMDRPENEQYF
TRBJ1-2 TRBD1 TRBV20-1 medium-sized TGCAGTGCCTACCGACAGGGGGCCTTAAATGGCTACACCTTC CSAYRQGALNGYTF
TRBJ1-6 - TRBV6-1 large TGTGCCAGCAACTTAGGGCTTATGGATTCACCCCTCCACTTT CASNLGLMDSPLHF
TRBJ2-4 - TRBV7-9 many TGTGCCGGGAGCCAAGGCGAGAACATTCAGTACTTC CAGSQGENIQYF
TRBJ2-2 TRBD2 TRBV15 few TGTGCCACTGGGGTGCGGGGGGTTCGGTCCGGGGAGCTGTTTTTT CATGVRGVRSGELFF
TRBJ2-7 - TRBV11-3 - TGTGCCAGCAGCCACAGGGACACACGCTACGAGCAGTACTTC CASSHRDTRYEQYF
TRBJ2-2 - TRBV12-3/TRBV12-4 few TGTGCCAGCAGCCGCACCACCGGGGAGCTGTTTTTT CASSRTTGELFF
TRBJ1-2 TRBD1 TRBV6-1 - TGTGCCAGCAGTGTCGGGACAGGGGGTGAGACGGACTATGGCTACACCTTC CASSVGTGGETDYGYTF
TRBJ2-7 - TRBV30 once TGTGCCTGGAGTACGGACGGTCCCTACGAGCAGTACTTC CAWSTDGPYEQYF
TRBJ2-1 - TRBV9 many TGTGCCAGCAGCGTAAGACAAGACTACAATGAGCAGTTCTTC CASSVRQDYNEQFF
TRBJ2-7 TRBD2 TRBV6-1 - TGTGCCAGCAGTGCCGCTGGAGACTCAGCGGGAGTGACCTACGAGCAGTACTTC CASSAAGDSAGVTYEQYF
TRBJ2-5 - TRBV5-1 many TGCGCCAGCAACTCGGGGGGCCCTCGGGAGACCCAGTACTTC CASNSGGPRETQYF
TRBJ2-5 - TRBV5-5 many TGTGCCAGCAGCTTACAGGGTTCGGGAGAGACCCAGTACTTC CASSLQGSGETQYF
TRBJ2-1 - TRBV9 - TGTGCCAGCAGCGTAGCTACCTCAAGCTCCTACAATGAGCAGTTCTTC CASSVATSSSYNEQFF
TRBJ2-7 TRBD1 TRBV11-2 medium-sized TGTGCCAGCAGCCGTCGACAGGGAACCAGCGATGAGCAGTACTTC CASSRRQGTSDEQYF
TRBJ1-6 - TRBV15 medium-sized TGTGCCACCAGCAGAGACCCTAATTCACCCCTCCACTTT CATSRDPNSPLHF
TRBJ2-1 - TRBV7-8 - TGTGCCAGCAGCTCGGCAGGGGTCCGGGGGAATGAGCAGTTCTTC CASSSAGVRGNEQFF
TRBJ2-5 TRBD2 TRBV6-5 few TGTGCCAGCAGTTACCGCGGGAGGGAGACCCAGTACTTC CASSYRGRETQYF
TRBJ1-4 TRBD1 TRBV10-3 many TGTGCCACCTCGTCAGGGGGCAATAATGAAAAACTGTTTTTT CATSSGGNNEKLFF
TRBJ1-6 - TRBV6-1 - TGTGCCAGCAGTGAAGGGGGCAGTAATTCACCCCTCCACTTT CASSEGGSNSPLHF
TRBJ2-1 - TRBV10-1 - TGCGCCAGCAGTGAGAGCAGGTACAATGAGCAGTTCTTC CASSESRYNEQFF
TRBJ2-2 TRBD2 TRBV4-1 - TGCGCCAGCAGCCCTGGGGGGGATTCGGGGGAGCTGTTTTTT CASSPGGDSGELFF
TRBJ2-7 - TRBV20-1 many TGCAGTGCGAGGGGACCAACCTTAGAGCAGTACTTC CSARGPTLEQYF
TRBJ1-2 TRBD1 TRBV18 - TGTGCCAGCTCACCAGACCCCGGGACAGGGGGGGCCACTAACTATGGCTACACCTTC CASSPDPGTGGATNYGYTF
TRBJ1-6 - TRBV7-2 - TGTGCCAGCAGCTTAGCGCCGGGACGGATAATGAAGCCCCTCCACTTT CASSLAPGRIMKPLHF
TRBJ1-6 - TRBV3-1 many TGTGCCACGAGGCTGGTTGGTAATTCACCCCTCCACTTT CATRLVGNSPLHF
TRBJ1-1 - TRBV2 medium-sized TGTGCCAGCAGTGAAAGGGGGACACCGAACACTGAAGCTTTCTTT CASSERGTPNTEAFF
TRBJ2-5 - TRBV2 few TGTGCCATCAGTGTATCTAGCGTGCAGACCCAGTACTTC CAISVSSVQTQYF
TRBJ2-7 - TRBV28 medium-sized TGTGCCAGCAGTTTTATTAATTACGAGCAGTACTTC CASSFINYEQYF
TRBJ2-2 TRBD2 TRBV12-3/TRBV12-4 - TGTGCCAGCAGTCAAGCGGGGGCCCTCACCGGGGAGCTGTTTTTT CASSQAGALTGELFF
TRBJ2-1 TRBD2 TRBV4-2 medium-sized TGTGCCAGCAGCACCTTTACTAGCGGGTCTAACAATGAGCAGTTCTTC CASSTFTSGSNNEQFF
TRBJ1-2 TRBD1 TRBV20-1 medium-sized TGCAGTGCTGTCCCGGGACAGCGTCGTGGCTATGGCTACACCTTC CSAVPGQRRGYGYTF
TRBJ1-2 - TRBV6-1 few TGTGCCAGCAGTGGGCCCAGCGATATCTATGGCTACACCTTC CASSGPSDIYGYTF
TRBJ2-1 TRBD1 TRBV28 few TGTGCCAGCAGTTCTTACGGGACAGGGGGGAATGAGCAGTTCTTC CASSSYGTGGNEQFF
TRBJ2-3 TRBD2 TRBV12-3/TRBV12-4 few TGTGCCAGCCGACTAGCGGTCACAGATACGCAGTATTTT CASRLAVTDTQYF
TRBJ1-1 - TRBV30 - TGTGCCTGGATGCAAGTGACTGAAGCTTTCTTT CAWMQVTEAFF